This T cell receptor (beta chain) is from a study of early T cells in non-severe SARS-CoV-2 infection listed by TCRdb under 2021. About the study as a whole: TCR sequencing used bulk RNA from unsorted whole blood, so alpha and beta chains could not be paired. Broader findings and caveats from the paper: VDJdb matching was skewed toward anti-spike CD8 responses and likely underestimated virus-specific expansions by missing private and CD4 specificities.

The CDR3 holds 15 amino acids from the cysteine to the phenylalanine. The DNA shown is the 45-base CDR3, in frame from base 1. According to the germline V gene (reference sequence), CDR1 reads SGHKS and CDR2 reads YYEKEE. V sheds 2 bases and J sheds 0 bases, leaving 10 bases between their ends. This was a case-control study nested in a cohort of healthcare workers in London, UK, who had nasopharyngeal swab PCR tests and blood samples taken every week. Healthcare workers were recruited during the week of the UK lockdown, between 23 and 31 March 2020, and followed weekly for up to about 15 weeks. Libraries were constructed by 5' RACE. TCRdb shows the sequencer as NextSeq 500. In the TCR library protocol, unique molecular identifiers were attached to individual cDNA molecules to correct for PCR bias and sequencing error. Sequencing covered both TCR alpha and beta chains, and within each sample the abundances of alpha and beta sequences were tightly co-correlated. As for how the authors treated the data: Decombinator V4 was used to annotate TCR sequences for V gene, J gene and CDR3. Expanded TCRs were defined as changing significantly between any two time points under a Poisson model with p below 0.0001. TCR abundances were normalised to the total number of TCRs sequenced per sample and were expressed as counts per million. MAIT TCRs were defined by TRAV1-2 paired with TRAJ12, TRAJ20 or TRAJ33, and iNKT TCRs by TRAV10 paired with TRAJ18. VDJdb, accessed 1 November 2021, was searched for CMV, EBV and SARS-CoV-2 annotated TCRs, with TCRs annotated for multiple antigens excluded. The public reads were reprocessed in TCRdb via fastp at Q25 and MiXCR, keeping in-frame beta chains. Each entry is one CDR3 protein sequence, shown with its most common DNA and genes. The V and J calls were not made by the authors but by TCRdb's processing. In this sample the table shows under 60,000 distinct CDR3 sequences, approximately 7.6% of which occur a single time. In total, the top ten clones hold approximately 4.6% of the sample.

With regard to this clonotype: Its antigen target is currently unknown. No much larger clonotype is one base removed from it; base qualities were not supplied.

The sequence was obtained from an adult who was a healthcare worker with PCR-confirmed SARS-CoV-2 infection or an uninfected control (not recorded which). What was sequenced was whole blood. The rearranged chain carries TRBV5-5 and TRBJ2-3; the D gene remains uncertain. The nucleotide sequence reads as follows: TGTGCCAGCAGCTTCTACGTCCTCAGCACAGATACGCAGTATTTT. It specifies CASSFYVLSTDTQYF.